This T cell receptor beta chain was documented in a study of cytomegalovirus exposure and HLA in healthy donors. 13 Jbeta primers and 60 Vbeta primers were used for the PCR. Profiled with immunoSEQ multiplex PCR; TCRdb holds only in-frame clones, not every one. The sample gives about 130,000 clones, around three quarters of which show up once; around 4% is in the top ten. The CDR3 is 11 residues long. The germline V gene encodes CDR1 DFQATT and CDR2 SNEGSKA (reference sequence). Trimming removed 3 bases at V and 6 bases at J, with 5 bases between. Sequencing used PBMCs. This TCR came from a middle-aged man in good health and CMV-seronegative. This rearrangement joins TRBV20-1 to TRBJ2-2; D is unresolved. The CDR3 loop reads CSARPAGELFF. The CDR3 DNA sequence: TGCAGTGCTAGGCCAGCCGGGGAGCTGTTTTTT.